The TCR beta chain described here comes from a study of blood T cell repertoires in COVID-19. Study background: T cells, B-cell-depleted T cells, or PBMCs provided the cDNA or gDNA that served as material.

This CDR3 region has 15 residues. Per the germline V gene, CDR1 is MNHEY and CDR2 is SVGAGI. J was trimmed by 8 bases and V by 6 bases; bases with no gene match: 13. The data were produced by immunoSEQ multiplex PCR, yet TCRdb's version contains in-frame clones alone and is incomplete. This sample has around 97,000 clones, with approximately 84% found just once. J is TRBJ2-1 and V is TRBV6-5, with 7 bases identical to TRBD2. The TCR originated in a human donor in a cohort sampled during active COVID-19. The sample consisted of peripheral blood. The CDR3 DNA sequence: TGTGCCAGCAGAACCGCGGGAGCCGCTTCGGATGAGCAGTTCTTC. Protein sequence: CASRTAGAASDEQFF.